The 17 T cell receptor beta chains below were found in one sample sequenced in a study of cytomegalovirus exposure and HLA in healthy donors (dated by TCRdb to about 2017). The library relied on the immunoSEQ multiplex PCR assay. For the multiplex PCR, a mixture combining 60 forward primers for TCR Vbeta segments and 13 reverse primers for TCR Jbeta segments was used. As stored in TCRdb, this immuneACCESS dataset retains in-frame rearrangements with V and J assigned. A fraction of the clones does not appear; measured against another copy, unresolved V genes explain less than half of the discrepancy, and the remainder lacks a known reason. The sample table shows about 160,000 clones, and approximately 82% are seen once. The top ten clones comprise approximately 1.5% of the sample. The sequenced sample consisted of PBMCs. All receptors derive from a male donor in good health and CMV-seronegative.

The CDR3 here is CASSETLAGTDTQYF. For the CDR3, the DNA is TGTGCCAGCAGTGAAACGCTAGCGGGCACAGATACGCAGTATTTT. V gene TRBV6-1 combines with J gene TRBJ2-3; 7 bases match TRBD2. Germline CDR1 reads MNHNS; CDR2 reads SASEGT. J gave up 1 base and V 2 bases, and 3 bases lay outside the gene matches. The CDR3 has 15 amino acids.

V usage is TRBV6-1 and J usage is TRBJ1-1, with 7 bases lining up with TRBD1. The CDR3 length is 13 residues. J lost 5 bases, V lost 5 bases, and 5 bases had no gene match. Per the germline V gene, CDR1 is MNHNS and CDR2 is SASEGT. For the CDR3, the DNA is TGTGCCAGCAGTTGGACACAGGGGACTGAAGCTTTCTTT. This encodes CASSWTQGTEAFF.

The chain joins TRBV7-2 to TRBJ1-5; the D gene is possibly TRBD1 (5 bases). V was pared by 0 bases and J by 4 bases, with 13 bases between. Germline assignment: CDR1 SGHTA and CDR2 FQGNSA. This CDR3 has 16 amino acids. CDR3 in amino acids: CASSLALGDSNQPQHF. The CDR3 nucleotides read TGTGCCAGCAGCTTAGCGTTAGGGGATAGTAATCAGCCCCAGCATTTT.

V usage is TRBV9 and J usage is TRBJ1-2; the D gene is possibly TRBD1 (5 bases). The ends were cut back, 0 bases at V and 7 bases at J, with 19 bases in the middle. CDR3 length: 16 amino acids. The germline gives CDR1 SGDLS, CDR2 YYNGEE. CDR3 sequence (DNA): TGTGCCAGCAGCGTAGCTACCGGGGGGGAGGCTGGTGGCTACACCTTC. Residues: CASSVATGGEAGGYTF.

The rearrangement uses TRBV4-2 and TRBJ1-5, with TRBD1 as a possible D gene (5 bases). Between the trimmed V and J ends, which lost 1 base and 6 bases, there was a span of 13 bases. The CDR3 consists of 15 residues. CDR1 and CDR2 from the germline V gene are LGHNA and YNFKEQ. The CDR3 bases are TGTGCCAGCAGCCAAGTAGGCGGGGGTAGTCAGCCCCAGCATTTT. Encoded protein: CASSQVGGGSQPQHF.

This chain uses TRBV7-8 with TRBJ1-5, with D maybe TRBD1 (5 bases). Germline loops: CDR1 SGHVS, CDR2 FQNEAQ. Trimming took off 1 base at V and 5 bases at J, with 15 bases between the two ends. The CDR3 loop spans 16 amino acids. This chain's CDR3 is CASSLVPGNLHQPQHF. DNA of the CDR3: TGTGCCAGCAGCTTAGTCCCAGGGAACCTGCATCAGCCCCAGCATTTT.

This chain joins TRBV25-1 and TRBJ2-2; a weak D match, TRBD2 (5 bases). Germline CDR1 is MGHDK and CDR2 is SYGVNS. The germline V and J ends were trimmed by 6 bases and 4 bases, with 9 bases remaining between them. The CDR3 runs to 13 residues. CDR3 protein: CASSPGSTGELFF. CDR3 bases: TGTGCCAGCAGCCCGGGGAGCACCGGGGAGCTGTTTTTT.

This clone was found a few times. The rearrangement uses TRBV14 and TRBJ1-1, with no clear D. V was pared by 2 bases and J by 0 bases, with 22 bases between. This CDR3 has 19 residues. Per germline, CDR1 SGHDN and CDR2 FVKESK. In DNA form, the CDR3 reads TGTGCCAGCAGCCAAAACCTGCCCGGGGAGCGAAGGATGAACACTGAAGCTTTCTTT. Protein: CASSQNLPGERRMNTEAFF.

The rearrangement uses TRBV7-3 and TRBJ2-1, with 8 bases that match TRBD1. Trimming cost V 4 bases and J 6 bases; bases outside gene matches: 8. CDR3 length equals 15 residues. The germline gives CDR1 SGHTA, CDR2 FQGTGA. CDR3 nucleotide sequence: TGTGCCAGCAGCTCAAGGGACAGGTACTCCAATGAGCAGTTCTTC. It translates to CASSSRDRYSNEQFF.

V is TRBV7-8 and J is TRBJ1-6; no reliable D call. V was trimmed by 1 base and J by 3 bases, leaving 7 bases between them. The CDR3 loop spans 15 amino acids. The germline CDR1 and CDR2 sequences are SGHVS and FQNEAQ. The CDR3 DNA reads TGTGCCAGCAGCTTAGGGCAGTTCTATAATTCACCCCTCCACTTT. Translating it yields CASSLGQFYNSPLHF.

V is TRBV7-9 and J is TRBJ2-7, with TRBD2 matching over 11 bases. This CDR3 spans 15 amino acids. Germline V gene lookup returns CDR1 SEHNR and CDR2 FQNEAQ (reference sequence). The V segment lost 2 bases and the J segment 3 bases; nucleotides outside the gene matches: 3. The CDR3 reads CASSLIAGGLYEQYF. In DNA form, the CDR3 reads TGTGCCAGCAGCTTAATAGCGGGAGGGCTCTACGAGCAGTACTTC.

The rearrangement links TRBV6-6 to TRBJ1-1; D might be TRBD1 (5 bases). The ends were cut back, 5 bases at V and 5 bases at J, with 9 bases in the middle. The germline V gene has CDR1 MNHNY and CDR2 SVGAGI (reference sequence). CDR3 length: 12 amino acids. CDR3 coding DNA: TGTGCCAGCAGTGATGACAGAACTGAAGCTTTCTTT. This sequence encodes CASSDDRTEAFF.

The gene calls are TRBV27 and TRBJ2-1, with D maybe TRBD2 (5 bases). This CDR3 has 17 amino acids. Germline CDR1 MNHEY, CDR2 SMNVEV (reference sequence). V shed 1 base and J shed 8 bases, with 21 bases lying between them. The CDR3 DNA reads as TGTGCCAGCAGTTTATTACGGGCGGCCGGGATTCTCGATGAGCAGTTCTTC. This gives the protein CASSLLRAAGILDEQFF.

This clone has just a few counts. The rearrangement joins TRBV4-2 to TRBJ1-1; 8 nucleotides line up with TRBD1. The germline V gene encodes CDR1 LGHNA and CDR2 YNFKEQ. CDR3 length equals 14 residues. With V trimmed by 4 bases and J by 5 bases, 6 bases remained unmatched. In nucleotides, the CDR3 is TGTGCCAGCAGCCGGACAGGGAGTCAAACTGAAGCTTTCTTT. Translation gives CASSRTGSQTEAFF.

The chain combines TRBV9 with TRBJ1-3; D possibly corresponds to TRBD1 (5 bases). The V and J ends lost 1 base and 4 bases respectively, with 9 bases between them. The V gene's germline CDR1 is SGDLS and CDR2 YYNGEE. This CDR3 contains 14 residues. The CDR3 sequence is CASSVSGVGNTIYF. The CDR3 nucleotides are TGTGCCAGCAGCGTATCGGGGGTCGGAAACACCATATATTTT.

The chain joins TRBV15 to TRBJ1-6, with 9 nucleotides matching TRBD1. The V segment lost 5 bases and the J segment 8 bases; nucleotides outside the gene matches: 4. The CDR3 loop spans 14 amino acids. Looked up from germline, CDR1 is LNHNV and CDR2 is YYDKDF (reference sequence). The CDR3 nucleotides are TGTGCCACCAGCGACCGACAGGGGGATTCACCCCTCCACTTT. The encoded protein is CATSDRQGDSPLHF.

The gene calls are TRBV27 and TRBJ1-1; 8 bases map to TRBD1. The CDR3 is 12 amino acids. Per the germline V gene, CDR1 is MNHEY and CDR2 is SMNVEV (reference sequence). V was pared by 3 bases and J by 8 bases, with 2 bases of the junction left unmatched. CDR3 sequence (DNA): TGTGCCAGCAGTTTTAGGACAGGGGAAGCTTTCTTT. Translated: CASSFRTGEAFF.